This TCR beta chain was profiled in a study of T cells in Graves' hyperthyroidism and ophthalmopathy (dated 2019 in TCRdb). Regarding the research as a whole: Peripheral blood was collected at initial diagnosis, before any treatment. The study also compared thyroid tissue and blood T-cell repertoires from more than 5 Graves' hyperthyroidism patients. Following sampling, methimazole starting at 30 mg daily was given to hyperthyroidism patients, and high-dose intravenous methylprednisolone was given to ophthalmopathy patients. The paper reports TCR Vbeta CDR3 sequencing of 130 to 150 peripheral blood samples: 40 to 45 ophthalmopathy, under 80 hyperthyroidism and some 17 progressor patients. The approximately 90 discovery patients were divided at random into training and test sets in a 7:3 ratio. To identify TCR V-J signatures that set the groups apart, the researchers used a discovery cohort of 100 patients, made up of fewer than 50 with Graves' ophthalmopathy and 55 to 65 with stable Graves' hyperthyroidism. Prospective prediction of ophthalmopathy was tested in an independent validation cohort of 18 to 20 hyperthyroidism patients and roughly 16 patients who later progressed to ophthalmopathy. General conclusions and limits of the study: A 13 V-J signature model separated ophthalmopathy from stable hyperthyroidism, with about 90% sensitivity and 81.08% specificity in cross-validation and 80%/75% in testing. During validation, the model predicted progression to ophthalmopathy a median of approximately 6.5 months ahead of onset, with roughly 65% sensitivity and about 72% specificity. No statistical method was used to set the sample size in advance, and investigators knew the group allocation. Blood samples also contained most of the expanded thyroid clonotypes (frequency above 0.001), which suggests that blood repertoires may reflect thyroid immune responses.

The TCR beta CDR3 regions were amplified from the RNA transcripts. The TCR CDR3 was subjected to a first round of RT-PCR using the HTBI primer set and the Qiagen OneStep RT-PCR kit. The libraries were constructed in a second round of multiplex PCR and then size-selected and purified. Paired-end sequencing of the libraries was performed with 100 bp reads on an Illumina HiSeq2000. Concerning the study's data processing: SOAPnuke was used to process the raw data, throwing out any read that contained adapters or uncalled bases, had a mean Phred below 15, or lacked an exact constant-primer or identifier match. High-quality paired reads were merged with COPE v1.2.5, and unique nucleotide sequences were defined as clonotypes. Clonotypes were aligned to IMGT TRBV, TRBD and TRBJ reference segments using MiTCR v1.1. Only V-J combinations with frequency above 0.0001, covering about 99% of repertoires, were analysed. The TCS score was defined as the ratio of F50 (clonal expansion) to E x V (chaos), calculated using BLOSUM62-based TCRdist between CDR3 peptides within each V-J. Welch's t-statistics and random forest reduced roughly 540 V-J features to roughly 13, which were used in a naive Bayes classifier (R e1071). TCRdb handled the public reads itself, with Q25 trimming in fastp and clone calling in MiXCR, and kept productive beta chains. Here each entry gathers all rows of one CDR3 protein and keeps the most common genes and DNA. TCRdb's processing, not the authors', yielded these V and J calls. The sample table shows around 600,000 distinct CDR3 sequences, and about 14% are seen once. The biggest ten clones account for roughly 6.9% of the sample.

Taken from the germline V gene, the CDR1 and CDR2 loops are MNHEY and SVGAGI. Including cysteine and phenylalanine, the CDR3 has 13 amino acids. Only the CDR3 region is kept as DNA, spanning 39 bases read in frame from base 1. V and J are trimmed by 4 bases and 6 bases, and the gene matches miss 3 bases of the junction. Ophthalmopathy patients had moderately to severely active disease, with a Clinical Activity Score of 3 or more, a NOSPECS grade of 4 or more, and a disease duration of less than 3 months. Exclusion was applied to patients with uncontrolled infections, other autoimmune diseases, pregnancy or lactation. Diagnoses relied on clinical symptoms, serum thyroxine and TRAb, thyroid ultrasound and orbital computed tomography. PBMCs were separated from 10 ml of fresh peripheral blood using Ficoll-Paque density gradient centrifugation. Total RNA was extracted with Trizol reagent, and quality was checked on an Agilent 2100 Bioanalyzer.

Turning to this clonotype: Its antigen is not yet known. Base qualities are not at hand, and no much larger clone is one base apart.

The chain joins TRBV6-5 to TRBJ2-7; 10 bases in the junction line up with TRBD2. This clonotype was obtained from a woman aged 18-29 years with Graves' ophthalmopathy. Sequencing was carried out using blood. The DNA sequence is given as TGTGCCAGCAGTTGGACTAGCGGAACCGAGCAGTACTTC. It encodes CASSWTSGTEQYF.